This TCR beta chain was identified in a study of control samples from healthy donors and cancer patients. Measured with immunoSEQ multiplex PCR; TCRdb has only the in-frame clones, and not every one. The sample holds more than 70,000 clones, approximately 90% seen once. The germline V gene encodes CDR1 SEHNR and CDR2 FQNEAQ (reference sequence). The CDR3 extends over 15 amino acids. With V trimmed by 3 bases and J by 2 bases, 4 bases remained unmatched. The chain couples TRBV7-9 to TRBJ1-5, with 7 bases identical to TRBD1. Sequencing was done on a sample of blood. The TCR sequence derives from a woman between 25 and 40 years old in good health. The CDR3 DNA sequence: TGTGCCAGCAGCTTTGAGGGGACAGGCAATCAGCCCCAGCATTTT. Translation gives CASSFEGTGNQPQHF.